The following is a T cell receptor beta chain sequence with its context. Its specificity is not known. 5' RACE that incorporated UMI labels was used to prepare the TRB cDNA libraries. TCRdb re-called the 5' RACE reads and catalogs CDR3 proteins one per entry, DNA excluded. The sample holds about 4,700 distinct CDR3 sequences. This sample was included in a study of CXCR3-negative and CXCR3-positive naive CD8 T cells. This CDR3 has 15 residues. Per germline, CDR1 DFQATT and CDR2 SNEGSKA (reference sequence). Study results and limitations: Naive cells with CXCR3 showed TRB CDR3s that were more hydrophobic than those in CXCR3-negative naive cells.

CD45RO-CCR7+CD27+CD95- marked naive CD8+ T cells. V and J are TRBV20-1 and TRBJ2-1; as DNA is missing, the TRBD1 call by TCRdb cannot be tested. Sequencing was done on a sample of naive CXCR3+ CD8+ T cells from blood. Subset given: CD45RO-CCR7+CD27+CD95- naive CD8+ T cells expressing CXCR3 (TNR3+). This clonotype was sampled from a human donor in good health. Some clones in this sample may be carry-over from other donors' samples. CDR3: CSARLRDARANEQFF.